Sequencing of this T cell receptor beta chain was carried out in a study of shared clonotypes between healthy human individuals. Findings of the study overall: Non-shared clonotypes were found to have lower generation probabilities than the clonotypes that were shared by all four of the sorted-subset donors. The expectation was that sequencing depth would affect clonotype sharing among donors.

Each subset's genomic DNA was shared equally among a number of immunoSEQ plates. Sequencing used immunoSEQ multiplex PCR; TCRdb keeps in-frame clones, though not all of them. The sample shows 190,000 or so clones, 66% of them seen only once. A remark on this clone: What it recognizes is unknown.

Material: memory CD4+ T cells sorted from blood. Subset here: CD45RA-negative fraction. This clonotype originated in a man younger than 40 in good health.

The CDR3 region has the DNA TGTGCCAGCGGCCGGACAGGGGGTTTCTACACCTTC. Its protein product is CASGRTGGFYTF. The gene calls are TRBV6-5 and TRBJ1-2; 10 bases are shared with TRBD1. V shed 8 bases and J 10 bases; nucleotides not matched to a gene: 7. The germline V gene encodes CDR1 MNHEY and CDR2 SVGAGI. The CDR3 covers 12 residues.